One and the same sample provided the 2 T cell receptor beta chains below, sequenced in a study of T cell responses to AZD1222 COVID-19 vaccine. Profiled with immunoSEQ multiplex PCR; TCRdb holds only in-frame clones, not every one. Of around 160,000 clones in the sample, around 89% were seen once. The sequences come from peripheral blood, collected on day 0 of AZD1222 vaccination. The source of these receptors is an adult in good health.

The genes are TRBV29-1 and TRBJ2-5; D unresolved. CDR3 length: 12 residues. V lost 7 bases to trimming and J lost 2 bases, with 11 bases between them. Germline values: CDR1 SQVTM, CDR2 ANQGSEA. The CDR3 reads CSAKYMQETQYF. CDR3 nucleotides: TGCAGCGCGAAGTACATGCAAGAGACCCAGTACTTC.

The chain has TRBV7-9 and TRBJ1-3, with unresolved D. CDR3 size: 14 residues. With 5 bases removed from V and 0 bases from J, the gap between germline ends came to 8 bases. Germline V gene sequence: CDR1 SEHNR, CDR2 FQNEAQ (reference sequence). CDR3 protein: CASSQRGSGNTIYF. Here the CDR3 DNA reads TGTGCCAGCAGCCAACGGGGCTCTGGAAACACCATATATTTT. Looking up the rest from reference TRBV7-9 and TRBJ1-3 gives the full variable domain: DTGVSQNPRHKITKRGQNVTFRCDPISEHNRLYWYRQTLGQGPEFLTYFQNEAQLEKSRLLSDRFSAERPKGSFSTLEIQRTEQGDSAMYLCASSQRGSGNTIYFGEGSWLTVV.